The 31 T cell receptor beta chains below were found in one sample sequenced in a study of blood T cell repertoires in COVID-19. TCRdb keeps only in-frame clones here, not all; method: immunoSEQ multiplex PCR. Here the sample spans hundreds of thousands of clones, 65% to 90% being singletons. The sequenced sample consisted of peripheral blood. The receptors shown here come from a human donor in a cohort sampled during active COVID-19.

This clone was recorded only once. This chain uses TRBV7-9 with TRBJ2-7; TRBD2 is a possible D gene (5 bases). Germline V gene sequence: CDR1 SEHNR, CDR2 FQNEAQ (reference sequence). Between the trimmed V and J ends, which lost 0 bases and 7 bases, there was a span of 10 bases. The CDR3 covers 13 residues. The CDR3 DNA follows: TGTGCCAGCAGCTTAGCAACCCCGGGGGAGCAGTACTTC. Residues: CASSLATPGEQYF.

The chain combines TRBV7-6 with TRBJ2-7; D uncertain. V lost 2 bases and J 5 bases, leaving 4 bases between the germline ends. Germline V gene data show CDR1 as SGHVS and CDR2 as FNYEAQ. This CDR3 spans 11 amino acids. DNA of the CDR3: TGTGCCAGCAGCTTACGTGACGAGCAGTACTTC. Protein: CASSLRDEQYF.

This clone appeared a single time. V is TRBV10-2 and J is TRBJ2-5; possible D gene TRBD2, 6 bases. The V and J ends lost 5 bases and 4 bases respectively, with 14 bases between them. CDR3 length: 14 amino acids. Germline loops: CDR1 WSHSY, CDR2 SAAADI. Here the CDR3 reads CASSKPGEGETQYF. The CDR3 nucleotides are TGCGCCAGCAGTAAACCGGGGGAAGGAGAGACCCAGTACTTC.

The rearrangement joins TRBV24-1 to TRBJ1-4, with D hard to call. Germline CDR1 reads KGHDR; CDR2 reads SFDVKD. This CDR3 is built from 13 residues. The V and J ends lost 6 bases and 5 bases respectively, with 9 bases between them. The CDR3 coding sequence is TGTGCCACCAGTCAGACGGGAAATGAAAAACTGTTTTTT. Protein sequence: CATSQTGNEKLFF.

The chain joins TRBV7-8 to TRBJ2-1; D is unresolved. Germline CDR1 SGHVS, CDR2 FQNEAQ. The CDR3 sequence is 14 residues long. With 4 bases removed from V and 1 base from J, the gap between germline ends came to 8 bases. The CDR3 nucleotides read TGTGCCAGCAGCTCGAGTCGTTCCTACAATGAGCAGTTCTTC. Translated: CASSSSRSYNEQFF. Full variable domain (outside the CDR3, taken from reference TRBV7-8 and TRBJ2-1): GAGVSQSPRYKVAKRGQDVALRCDPISGHVSLFWYQQALGQGPEFLTYFQNEAQLDKSGLPSDRFFAERPEGSVSTLKIQRTQQEDSAVYLCASSSSRSYNEQFFGPGTRLTVL.

The chain combines TRBV5-1 with TRBJ2-2, with unresolved D. Per the germline V gene, CDR1 is SGHRS and CDR2 is YFSETQ. CDR3 length equals 14 residues. V gave up 1 base and J gave up 1 base, with 5 bases separating them. The chain's CDR3 is CASSLLGNTGELFF. CDR3 DNA: TGCGCCAGCAGCTTGCTAGGGAACACCGGGGAGCTGTTTTTT. The full variable domain, completed using reference TRBV5-1 and TRBJ2-2, is KAGVTQTPRYLIKTRGQQVTLSCSPISGHRSVSWYQQTPGQGLQFLFEYFSETQRNKGNFPGRFSGRQFSNSRSEMNVSTLELGDSALYLCASSLLGNTGELFFGEGSRLTVL.

This chain joins TRBV7-9 and TRBJ2-3; 8 nucleotides match TRBD2. Losses at the gene ends were 5 bases for V and 2 bases for J; bases not matched to a gene: 9. Germline V CDR1 and CDR2: SEHNR, FQNEAQ (reference sequence). The CDR3 has 16 amino acids. This CDR3 is CASSPGGGVHTDTQYF. The CDR3 nucleotides read TGTGCCAGCAGCCCCGGGGGGGGAGTACACACAGATACGCAGTATTTT.

The J gene is TRBJ1-3, the V gene TRBV11-2; possible D gene TRBD1, 5 bases. There are 14 residues in the CDR3. Trimming cost V 3 bases and J 4 bases, with 10 bases left between them. In germline, CDR1 is SGHAT, CDR2 FQNNGV. The CDR3 DNA reads as TGTGCCAGCAGCTTTTCAGGGCCAGGAAACACCATATATTTT. This sequence encodes CASSFSGPGNTIYF.

The chain joins TRBV7-2 to TRBJ2-7; D is possibly TRBD1 (6 bases). The CDR3 runs to 14 residues. Germline V lookup: CDR1 SGHTA, CDR2 FQGNSA. The V end was cut by 4 bases, the J end by 0 bases, with 10 bases between. The CDR3 here is CASSSNRVSYEQYF. DNA of the CDR3: TGTGCCAGCAGCTCGAACAGGGTCTCCTACGAGCAGTACTTC.

The chain recombines TRBV6-1 with TRBJ1-2; 9 bases are shared with TRBD1. From germline, CDR1 is MNHNS and CDR2 SASEGT. The CDR3 loop spans 16 amino acids. V lost 4 bases, J lost 5 bases, and 11 bases stayed unmatched. CDR3 coding DNA: TGTGCCAGCAGTGGCCGGGACAGGGAGGTTGTGTATGGCTACACCTTC. Its translation: CASSGRDREVVYGYTF.

The chain joins TRBV11-2 to TRBJ1-3; D gene uncertain. V dropped 5 bases and J dropped 4 bases, with 15 bases sitting between them. This CDR3 region has 15 residues. Looked up from germline, CDR1 is SGHAT and CDR2 is FQNNGV. The CDR3: CASSPTRPSGNTIYF. For the CDR3, the DNA is TGTGCCAGCAGCCCGACAAGGCCTTCCGGAAACACCATATATTTT.

The chain recombines TRBV4-2 with TRBJ1-5; 8 positions match TRBD1. With 5 bases clipped from V and 0 bases from J, the junction kept 3 bases outside the gene matches. Germline V gene sequence: CDR1 LGHNA, CDR2 YNFKEQ. The CDR3 extends over 15 amino acids. In DNA form, the CDR3 reads TGTGCCAGCAGCTCACAGGGGGGTAGCAATCAGCCCCAGCATTTT. Translated: CASSSQGGSNQPQHF.

The V call is TRBV12-5, the J call TRBJ1-1; 7 bases map to TRBD1. The trim removed 3 bases at V and 5 bases at J, leaving 9 bases unmatched. Germline lookup yields CDR1 LGHNT and CDR2 FRNRAP. This CDR3 comprises 15 residues. The CDR3 region is CASGFQTGVGTEAFF. CDR3 DNA: TGTGCTAGTGGTTTCCAAACAGGGGTTGGGACTGAAGCTTTCTTT.

Only a few counts were recorded for this clone. The CDR3 reads CSGAGGLYNEQFF. In nucleotides, the CDR3 is TGCAGCGGGGCGGGGGGTCTCTACAATGAGCAGTTCTTC. The chain carries TRBV29-1 and TRBJ2-1; TRBD2 aligns across 8 bases. This CDR3 is 13 amino acids long. Germline-derived CDR1 and CDR2 are SQVTM and ANQGSEA. The V and J ends lost 7 bases and 3 bases, in that order; junction bases with no gene match: 5.

This clone is a singleton in its sample. The chain joins TRBV5-1 to TRBJ2-7; 7 nucleotides agree with TRBD1. The V segment lost 8 bases and the J segment 5 bases; nucleotides outside the gene matches: 10. The CDR3 length is 13 residues. CDR1 is SGHRS and CDR2 is YFSETQ in the germline V gene. The CDR3 region has the DNA TGCGCCAGTAGACAGGGCCAGGACCACGAGCAGTACTTC. As protein: CASRQGQDHEQYF. The full variable domain, with the rest looked up from reference TRBV5-1 and TRBJ2-7, is KAGVTQTPRYLIKTRGQQVTLSCSPISGHRSVSWYQQTPGQGLQFLFEYFSETQRNKGNFPGRFSGRQFSNSRSEMNVSTLELGDSALYLCASRQGQDHEQYFGPGTRLTVT.

This clone has just one count. The rearrangement joins TRBV19 to TRBJ1-5; D gene unclear. The CDR3 is made up of 16 amino acids. CDR1 is LNHDA and CDR2 is SQIVND in the germline V gene (reference sequence). Trimming removed 3 bases at V and 1 base at J, with 13 bases between. The CDR3 nucleotides read TGTGCCAGTAGTATTTCTACTTCAATAAGCAATCAGCCCCAGCATTTT. It is translated as CASSISTSISNQPQHF.

The chain recombines TRBV19 with TRBJ1-2; 8 bases map to TRBD1. Germline loops: CDR1 LNHDA, CDR2 SQIVND (reference sequence). With 7 bases clipped from V and 3 bases from J, the junction kept 10 bases outside the gene matches. The CDR3 extends over 15 amino acids. The CDR3 reads CASTLRTGIDYGYTF. The CDR3 DNA follows: TGTGCCAGTACTCTTCGGACAGGGATTGACTATGGCTACACCTTC.

The chain carries TRBV18 and TRBJ1-2, with D maybe TRBD1 (6 bases). Germline assignment: CDR1 KGHSH and CDR2 LQKENI. This CDR3 is built from 16 residues. Trimming pared 5 bases from V and 5 bases from J, leaving 21 bases between. The CDR3 bases are TGTGCCAGCTCATCCTATCGGACAGAAAGTGGATATGGCTACACCTTC. Amino acids: CASSSYRTESGYGYTF.

The chain couples TRBV11-2 to TRBJ1-4, with D possibly being TRBD1 (6 bases). The V end was cut by 1 base, the J end by 8 bases, with 14 bases between. This CDR3 region has 15 residues. The germline V gene has CDR1 SGHAT and CDR2 FQNNGV. This CDR3 reads CASSLVPGVGEKLFF. CDR3 bases: TGTGCCAGCAGCTTAGTGCCAGGGGTAGGGGAAAAACTGTTTTTT. Filled out from reference TRBV11-2 and TRBJ1-4, the complete variable domain reads EAGVAQSPRYKIIEKRQSVAFWCNPISGHATLYWYQQILGQGPKLLIQFQNNGVVDDSQLPKDRFSAERLKGVDSTLKIQPAKLEDSAVYLCASSLVPGVGEKLFFGSGTQLSVL.

The chain recombines TRBV18 with TRBJ2-3; TRBD1 matches 8 bases. After removal of 6 bases from V and 2 bases from J, the junction contained 13 bases not matched to a gene. Germline lookup yields CDR1 KGHSH and CDR2 LQKENI. The CDR3 totals 17 residues. The CDR3 protein is CASSQAVRGLITDTQYF. The CDR3 nucleotides are TGTGCCAGCTCCCAAGCGGTCAGGGGGCTTATCACAGATACGCAGTATTTT.

The chain couples TRBV30 to TRBJ2-7; no firm D call. The V end was cut by 3 bases, the J end by 2 bases, with 5 bases between. CDR3 length equals 11 residues. Germline assignment: CDR1 GTSNPN and CDR2 SVGIG (reference sequence). For the CDR3, the DNA is TGTGCCTGGAGAACAGCCTACGAGCAGTACTTC. As protein: CAWRTAYEQYF.

This clone appeared a few times. The V gene is TRBV6-1, the J gene TRBJ1-1; D is perhaps TRBD1 (6 bases). This CDR3 has 15 amino acids. The germline V and J ends were trimmed by 1 base and 6 bases, with 15 bases remaining between them. Germline CDR1 is MNHNS and CDR2 is SASEGT. The CDR3: CASSEGLQGSAEAFF. CDR3 DNA sequence: TGTGCCAGCAGTGAAGGCCTACAGGGATCGGCTGAAGCTTTCTTT.

This chain connects TRBV12-3 or TRBV12-4 to TRBJ2-7; 7 nucleotides match TRBD1. The V segment lost 3 bases and the J segment 11 bases; nucleotides outside the gene matches: 10. The CDR3 contains 13 residues. The CDR3 DNA sequence: TGTGCCAGCAGTTTTAGCCCCGCGACAGGGAAGTACTTC. Translating gives CASSFSPATGKYF.

This clone was picked up one time. This chain links TRBV6-4 with TRBJ2-3; D uncertain. This CDR3 is 10 amino acids long. CDR1 and CDR2 (germline): MRHNA, SNTAGT. With 6 bases removed from V and 5 bases from J, the gap between germline ends came to 3 bases. CDR3 protein: CASSLDTQYF. CDR3 bases: TGTGCCAGCAGCTTAGATACGCAGTATTTT.

The chain carries TRBV6-2 or TRBV6-3 and TRBJ2-1; TRBD2 aligns across 11 bases. V shed 2 bases and J 2 bases; nucleotides not matched to a gene: 5. The CDR3 has 17 residues. Germline V CDR1 and CDR2: MNHEY, SVGEGT. The CDR3 region has the DNA TGTGCCAGCAGTTACCCCCTGACTAGCGGGACCTACAATGAGCAGTTCTTC. Translated, it gives CASSYPLTSGTYNEQFF.

The chain joins TRBV7-9 to TRBJ2-7; 8 bases line up with TRBD1. The CDR3 contains 14 residues. The J segment lost 5 bases and the V segment lost 5 bases, leaving 8 bases of the junction unmatched. CDR1 and CDR2 from the germline V gene are SEHNR and FQNEAQ (reference sequence). CDR3 amino acids: CASSLTGGKDEQYF. The CDR3 DNA is TGTGCCAGCAGCCTTACAGGGGGGAAGGACGAGCAGTACTTC. Variable domain in full (rest from reference TRBV7-9 and TRBJ2-7): DTGVSQNPRHKITKRGQNVTFRCDPISEHNRLYWYRQTLGQGPEFLTYFQNEAQLEKSRLLSDRFSAERPKGSFSTLEIQRTEQGDSAMYLCASSLTGGKDEQYFGPGTRLTVT.

The chain employs TRBV9 and TRBJ2-2; 8 bases are a match to TRBD1. Unmatched junction bases numbered 8, after V lost 2 bases and J lost 5 bases. The CDR3 sequence is 16 residues long. Germline CDR1 reads SGDLS; CDR2 reads YYNGEE. The CDR3 loop reads CASSVRDRLITGELFF. DNA for the CDR3: TGTGCCAGCAGCGTCCGGGACAGGCTAATTACCGGGGAGCTGTTTTTT.

This CDR3 is CASSVGQGYQPQHF. CDR3 DNA: TGTGCCAGCAGTGTGGGGCAGGGATATCAGCCCCAGCATTTT. The chain has TRBV2 and TRBJ1-5; weak D call: TRBD1 (5 bases). This CDR3 comprises 14 residues. The germline gives CDR1 SNHLY, CDR2 FYNNEI. The V gene lost 4 bases and the J gene lost 5 bases, with 12 bases spanning the gap. Full variable domain (missing parts from reference TRBV2 and TRBJ1-5): EPEVTQTPSHQVTQMGQEVILRCVPISNHLYFYWYRQILGQKVEFLVSFYNNEISEKSEIFDDQFSVERPDGSNFTLKIRSTKLEDSAMYFCASSVGQGYQPQHFGDGTRLSIL.

The chain has TRBV19 and TRBJ2-7; 9 bases match TRBD1. The CDR3 runs to 15 residues. J gave up 0 bases and V 10 bases, and 10 bases lay outside the gene matches. Germline lookup yields CDR1 LNHDA and CDR2 SQIVND (reference sequence). The CDR3 loop is CATLGTGLNSYEQYF. The CDR3 DNA sequence: TGTGCCACCCTGGGGACAGGGCTTAACTCCTACGAGCAGTACTTC.

The gene calls are TRBV27 and TRBJ2-7, with D uncertain. V was cut by 8 bases and J by 1 base, with 9 bases left in between. Germline CDR1 MNHEY, CDR2 SMNVEV (reference sequence). The CDR3 contains 12 residues. The CDR3, as DNA: TGTGCCAGCGGGCACCAGTCCTACGAGCAGTACTTC. Amino acid sequence: CASGHQSYEQYF.

In the case of this clone: Other DNA sequences in the same sample also yield this CDR3. V usage is TRBV7-9 and J usage is TRBJ1-1, with D perhaps TRBD1 (5 bases). CDR1 is SEHNR and CDR2 is FQNEAQ in the germline V gene (reference sequence). CDR3 length: 14 amino acids. The ends were cut back, 3 bases at V and 4 bases at J, with 12 bases in the middle. The CDR3 nucleotides are TGTGCCAGCAGCTTGTGGCAGGGAGGCACTGAAGCTTTCTTT. It specifies CASSLWQGGTEAFF. The full variable domain, completed using reference TRBV7-9 and TRBJ1-1, is DTGVSQNPRHKITKRGQNVTFRCDPISEHNRLYWYRQTLGQGPEFLTYFQNEAQLEKSRLLSDRFSAERPKGSFSTLEIQRTEQGDSAMYLCASSLWQGGTEAFFGQGTRLTVV.